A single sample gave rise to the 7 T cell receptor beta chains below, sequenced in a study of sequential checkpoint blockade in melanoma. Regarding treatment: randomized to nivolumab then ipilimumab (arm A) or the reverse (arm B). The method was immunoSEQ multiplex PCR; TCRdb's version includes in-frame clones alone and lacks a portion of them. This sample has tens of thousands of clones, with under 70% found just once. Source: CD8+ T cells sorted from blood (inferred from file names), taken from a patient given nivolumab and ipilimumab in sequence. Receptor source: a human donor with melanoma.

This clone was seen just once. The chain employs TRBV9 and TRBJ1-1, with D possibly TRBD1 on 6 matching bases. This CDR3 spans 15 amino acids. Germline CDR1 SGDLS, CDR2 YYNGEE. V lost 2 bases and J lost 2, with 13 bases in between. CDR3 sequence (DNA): TGTGCCAGCAGCGTCCTAGAGGGGGTAAACACTGAAGCTTTCTTT. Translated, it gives CASSVLEGVNTEAFF.

For the CDR3, the DNA is TGCGCCAGCAGCCAAGGGGCCAACACCGGGGAGCTGTTTTTT. Translation: CASSQGANTGELFF. J is TRBJ2-2 and V is TRBV4-1; D is undetermined. Trimming removed 1 base from V and 2 bases from J, with 5 bases in between. Germline CDR1 MGHRA, CDR2 YSYEKL. The CDR3 totals 14 residues.

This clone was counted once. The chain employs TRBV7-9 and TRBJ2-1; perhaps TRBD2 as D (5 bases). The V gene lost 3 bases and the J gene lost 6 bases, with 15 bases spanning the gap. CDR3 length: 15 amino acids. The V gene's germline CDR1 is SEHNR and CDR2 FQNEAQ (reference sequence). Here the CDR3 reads CASSFVLEWGNEQFF. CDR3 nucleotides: TGTGCCAGCAGCTTCGTACTAGAATGGGGCAATGAGCAGTTCTTC.

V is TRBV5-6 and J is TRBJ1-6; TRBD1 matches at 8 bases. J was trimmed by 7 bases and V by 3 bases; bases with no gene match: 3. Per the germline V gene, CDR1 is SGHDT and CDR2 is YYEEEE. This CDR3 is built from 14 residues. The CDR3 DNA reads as TGTGCCAGCAGCTGGGGGACAGGAAATTCACCCCTCCACTTT. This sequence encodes CASSWGTGNSPLHF.

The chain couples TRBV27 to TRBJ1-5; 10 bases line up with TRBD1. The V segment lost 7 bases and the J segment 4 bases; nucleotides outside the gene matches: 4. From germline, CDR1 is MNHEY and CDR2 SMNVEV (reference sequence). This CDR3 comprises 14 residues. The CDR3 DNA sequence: TGTGCCAGCAAAACGGGACAGGGGAATCAGCCCCAGCATTTT. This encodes CASKTGQGNQPQHF.

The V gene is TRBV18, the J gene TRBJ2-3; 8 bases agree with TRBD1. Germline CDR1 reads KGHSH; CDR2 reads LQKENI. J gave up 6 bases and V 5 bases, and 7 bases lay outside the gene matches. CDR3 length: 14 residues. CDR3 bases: TGTGCCAGCTCAACAGGACAGGGAACGGATACGCAGTATTTT. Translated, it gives CASSTGQGTDTQYF.

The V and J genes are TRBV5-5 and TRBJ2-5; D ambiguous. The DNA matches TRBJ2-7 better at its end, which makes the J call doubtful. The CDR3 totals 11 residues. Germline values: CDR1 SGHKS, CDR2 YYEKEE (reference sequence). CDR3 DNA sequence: TGTGCCAGCAGCTTTGGTCCCGAGCAGTACTTC. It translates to CASSFGPEQYF.